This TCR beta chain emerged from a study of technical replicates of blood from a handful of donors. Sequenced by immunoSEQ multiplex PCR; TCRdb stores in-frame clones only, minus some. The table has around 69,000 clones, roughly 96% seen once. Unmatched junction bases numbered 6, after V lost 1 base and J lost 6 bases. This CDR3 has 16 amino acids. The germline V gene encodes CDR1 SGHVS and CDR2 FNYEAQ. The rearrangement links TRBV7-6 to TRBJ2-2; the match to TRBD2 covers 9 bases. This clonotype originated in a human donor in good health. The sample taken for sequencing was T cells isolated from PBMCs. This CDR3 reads CASSLVWREGPGELFF. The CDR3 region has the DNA TGTGCCAGCAGCTTAGTGTGGCGGGAGGGCCCCGGGGAGCTGTTTTTT.